One sample yielded the 7 T cell receptor beta chains listed below, sequenced in a study of shared clonotypes between healthy human individuals. Produced via immunoSEQ multiplex PCR; TCRdb's table is partial and in-frame only. The table records just over 2,000,000 clones, 85% to 95% of them present only once. What was sequenced was naive CD4+ T cells sorted from blood. Subset here: CD45RA+ positively selected. The receptors shown here come from a man aged 18 to 35 in good health.

V usage is TRBV6-1 and J usage is TRBJ2-7; possible D gene TRBD2, 6 bases. Germline assignment: CDR1 MNHNS and CDR2 SASEGT. This CDR3 has 15 residues. V shed 10 bases and J shed 1 base, with 20 bases lying between them. CDR3 sequence (DNA): TGTGCCATCCTATTCGGGACTTGGGGGTCCTACGAGCAGTACTTC. Protein product: CAILFGTWGSYEQYF.

The chain employs TRBV2 and TRBJ1-1; TRBD1 might be the D (5 bases). V was pared by 7 bases and J by 2 bases, with 11 bases between. Per germline, CDR1 SNHLY and CDR2 FYNNEI. This CDR3 comprises 13 residues. The CDR3 DNA sequence: TGTGCCAGCATAGGCAGGGAAAACACTGAAGCTTTCTTT. This sequence encodes CASIGRENTEAFF.

The rearrangement joins TRBV5-4 to TRBJ1-1; D might be TRBD1 (6 bases). The CDR3 consists of 14 residues. The V and J ends lost 4 bases and 1 base respectively, with 11 bases between them. Per germline, CDR1 SGHNT and CDR2 YYREEE (reference sequence). The CDR3 protein is CASSKPDRNTEAFF. Written as DNA, the CDR3 is TGTGCCAGCAGCAAGCCGGACAGGAACACTGAAGCTTTCTTT.

The chain couples TRBV5-5 to TRBJ1-4, with TRBD1 identical over 7 bases. The CDR3 totals 14 residues. Germline loops: CDR1 SGHKS, CDR2 YYEKEE (reference sequence). The V and J ends lost 4 bases and 4 bases, in that order; junction bases with no gene match: 4. The CDR3 DNA is TGTGCCAGCAGCGTGGGACAGCTTAATGAAAAACTGTTTTTT. Its translation: CASSVGQLNEKLFF. The full variable domain, in which reference TRBV5-5 and TRBJ1-4 provide the parts outside the CDR3, is DAGVTQSPTHLIKTRGQQVTLRCSPISGHKSVSWYQQVLGQGPQFIFQYYEKEERGRGNFPDRFSARQFPNYSSELNVNALLLGDSALYLCASSVGQLNEKLFFGSGTQLSVL.

The chain combines TRBV27 with TRBJ2-2; D gene ambiguous. The CDR3 is 14 amino acids. Between the trimmed V and J ends, which lost 2 bases and 4 bases, there was a span of 8 bases. In germline, CDR1 is MNHEY, CDR2 SMNVEV (reference sequence). The CDR3 sequence: CASSLEAGTGELFF. In DNA, the CDR3 is TGTGCCAGCAGTTTAGAGGCAGGCACCGGGGAGCTGTTTTTT.

This rearrangement joins TRBV6-6 to TRBJ1-6; 7 positions agree with TRBD1. Per the germline V gene, CDR1 is MNHNY and CDR2 is SVGAGI (reference sequence). The CDR3 has 15 amino acids. Losses at the gene ends were 2 bases for V and 7 bases for J; bases not matched to a gene: 5. CDR3 sequence (DNA): TGTGCCAGCAGTTACGGAGGACAGGCAAATTCACCCCTCCACTTT. It codes for CASSYGGQANSPLHF.

The chain uses TRBV11-2 and TRBJ1-2, with D unresolved. This CDR3 comprises 15 residues. Germline V gene sequence: CDR1 SGHAT, CDR2 FQNNGV. V dropped 5 bases and J dropped 3 bases, with 16 bases sitting between them. The CDR3: CASSRSRAPDYGYTF. The CDR3 region has the DNA TGTGCCAGCAGCCGCTCAAGGGCCCCAGACTATGGCTACACCTTC.